Below are 10 T cell receptor beta chains sequenced from a single sample in a study of tumor-infiltrating lymphocytes in oesophageal squamous cell carcinoma (dated by TCRdb to the mid-2010s). Library generation was performed with PCR. Data came from an Illumina HiSeq 2000. The public reads were run again by TCRdb, first through fastp at Q25 and then through MiXCR, and only productive beta chains were kept. Every distinct CDR3 protein forms one entry, paired with its most common genes and DNA. This sample lists under 15,000 distinct CDR3 sequences; around 48% were detected once. The ten largest clonotypes hold under 30% of the sample. Sequencing used esophageal tumor tissue. The receptor set was obtained from a female donor with esophageal squamous cell carcinoma.

The rearrangement joins TRBV7-3 to TRBJ2-5; possible D gene TRBD1, 6 bases. Gene TRBJ2-1 matches the end of the DNA better, so the J call may be wrong. The CDR3 runs to 14 residues. Germline V gene sequence: CDR1 SGHTA, CDR2 FQGTGA. For the CDR3, the DNA is TGTGCCAGCAGCTTGACAGGCAACTACAATGAGCAGTTCTTC. Its translation: CASSLTGNYNEQFF.

This chain connects TRBV7-6 to TRBJ2-1; 7 nucleotides agree with TRBD2. The germline V gene has CDR1 SGHVS and CDR2 FNYEAQ. The CDR3 covers 17 residues. The V and J ends lost 1 base and 4 bases, in that order; junction bases with no gene match: 10. The CDR3 nucleotides are TGTGCCAGCAGCTTAGAACTAGCGAGCCACTTTTACAATGAGCAGTTCTTC. Its protein product is CASSLELASHFYNEQFF.

The CDR3 region has the DNA TGCGCCAGCAGCTTGTCCGGGACTAGGGGACAAGAGACCCAGTACTTC. Protein product: CASSLSGTRGQETQYF. The chain employs TRBV5-1 and TRBJ2-3; TRBD2 matches at 8 bases. Judging by the DNA end, TRBJ2-5 fits better; the J call may be wrong. The CDR3 consists of 16 residues. CDR1 is SGHRS and CDR2 is YFSETQ in the germline V gene.

This chain uses TRBV7-6 with TRBJ2-1, with D possibly TRBD1 on 5 matching bases. The DNA matches TRBJ2-7 better at its end, which makes the J call doubtful. The length of the CDR3 is 13 residues. Germline V gene sequence: CDR1 SGHVS, CDR2 FNYEAQ. This chain's CDR3 is CASSLPDSYEQYF. The DNA for the CDR3 is TGTGCCAGCAGCTTACCCGACAGTTACGAGCAGTACTTC.

This clonotype was counted ten times or more. The chain recombines TRBV14 with TRBJ1-2; 8 positions agree with TRBD1. The V and J ends lost 2 bases and 2 bases, in that order; junction bases with no gene match: 7. CDR3 length: 16 amino acids. The germline CDR1 and CDR2 sequences are SGHDN and FVKESK. The CDR3 DNA is TGTGCCAGCAGCCAATTCCAGACAGGGGCGAACTATGGCTACACCTTC. Amino acid sequence: CASSQFQTGANYGYTF. Filled out from reference TRBV14 and TRBJ1-2, the complete variable domain reads EAGVTQFPSHSVIEKGQTVTLRCDPISGHDNLYWYRRVMGKEIKFLLHFVKESKQDESGMPNNRFLAERTGGTYSTLKVQPAELEDSGVYFCASSQFQTGANYGYTFGSGTRLTVV.

On this clonotype: Since a much larger clone is just one base distant, this may be a read error. V and J are TRBV5-1 and TRBJ2-5; 7 bases match TRBD2. The CDR3 has 16 amino acids. V was pared by 6 bases and J by 11 bases, with 22 bases of the junction left unmatched. Germline CDR1 SGHRS, CDR2 YFSETQ. The CDR3 DNA sequence: TGCGCCAGCACGCCCCTGGGGGGGACCTCCTACAATGAGCAGTACTTC. Protein product: CASTPLGGTSYNEQYF. The variable domain in full, with the rest retrieved from reference TRBV5-1 and TRBJ2-5, is KAGVTQTPRYLIKTRGQQVTLSCSPISGHRSVSWYQQTPGQGLQFLFEYFSETQRNKGNFPGRFSGRQFSNSRSEMNVSTLELGDSALYLCASTPLGGTSYNEQYFGPGTRLLVL.

By frequency in the sample, this clonotype is medium-sized. The V call is TRBV6-2 or TRBV6-3, the J call TRBJ2-3; TRBD2 might be the D (5 bases). The CDR3 runs to 15 residues. The V end was cut by 2 bases, the J end by 5 bases, with 14 bases between. Germline lookup yields CDR1 MNHEY and CDR2 SVGEGT. The chain's CDR3 is CASSYPPEGRDTQYF. The CDR3 DNA sequence: TGTGCCAGCAGTTACCCGCCTGAAGGGAGAGATACGCAGTATTTT.

This chain uses TRBV7-2 with TRBJ2-7; D ambiguous. Germline CDR1 and CDR2: SGHTA and FQGNSA. The CDR3 loop spans 12 amino acids. Trimming pared 5 bases from V and 0 bases from J, leaving 5 bases between. The CDR3, as DNA: TGTGCCAGCAGCCAGAACTCCTACGAGCAGTACTTC. Translation gives CASSQNSYEQYF.

This clonotype was observed a handful of times. The chain employs TRBV7-6 and TRBJ2-5; D call uncertain. The V gene lost 2 bases and the J gene lost 5 bases, with 9 bases spanning the gap. This CDR3 contains 13 residues. In germline, CDR1 is SGHVS, CDR2 FNYEAQ. CDR3 sequence: CASSLPRVETQYF. The DNA of the CDR3 is TGTGCCAGCAGCTTACCTAGGGTTGAGACCCAGTACTTC. The variable domain in full, with the rest retrieved from reference TRBV7-6 and TRBJ2-5, is GAGVSQSPRYKVTKRGQDVALRCDPISGHVSLYWYRQALGQGPEFLTYFNYEAQQDKSGLPNDRFSAERPEGSISTLTIQRTEQRDSAMYRCASSLPRVETQYFGPGTRLLVL.

This clonotype appeared once. The rearrangement joins TRBV7-2 to TRBJ1-2, with D possibly being TRBD1 (5 bases). Germline V CDR1 and CDR2: SGHTA, FQGNSA. CDR3 length: 15 amino acids. Deletions cut 5 bases from V and 2 bases from J, with 15 bases between. CDR3 sequence (DNA): TGTGCCAGCAGCCAGGACACTCCCGGCAACTATGGCTACACCTTC. Encoded protein: CASSQDTPGNYGYTF.